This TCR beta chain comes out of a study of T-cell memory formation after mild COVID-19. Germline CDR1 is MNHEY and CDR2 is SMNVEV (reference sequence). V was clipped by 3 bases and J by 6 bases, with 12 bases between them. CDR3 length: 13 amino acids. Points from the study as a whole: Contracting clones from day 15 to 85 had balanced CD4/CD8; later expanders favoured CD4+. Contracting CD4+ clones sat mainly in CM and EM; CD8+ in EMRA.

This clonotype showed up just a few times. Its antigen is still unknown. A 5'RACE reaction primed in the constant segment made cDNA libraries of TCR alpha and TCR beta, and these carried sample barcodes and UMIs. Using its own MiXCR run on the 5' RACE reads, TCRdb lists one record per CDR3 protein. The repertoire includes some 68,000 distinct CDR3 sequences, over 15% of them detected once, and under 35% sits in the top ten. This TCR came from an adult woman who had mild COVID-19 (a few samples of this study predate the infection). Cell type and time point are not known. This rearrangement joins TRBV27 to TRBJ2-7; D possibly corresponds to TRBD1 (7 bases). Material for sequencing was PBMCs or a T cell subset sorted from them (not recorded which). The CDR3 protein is CASSFGQGGEQYF. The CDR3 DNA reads TGTGCCAGCAGTTTTGGCCAGGGGGGCGAGCAGTACTTC.